The entry that follows covers one T cell receptor (beta chain) sequence. What it binds is not known. The data are from a study of cytomegalovirus exposure and HLA in healthy donors. Overall study context: Unique TCR beta sequences numbering approximately 100 million came from 150 million to 200 million T cells in an earlier analysis. Tens of millions of unique TCR sequences came from HLA-typed donors in an early release.

Unmatched junction bases numbered 6, after V lost 1 base and J lost 7 bases. CDR3 size: 15 residues. Germline loops: CDR1 SGHVS, CDR2 FQNEAQ. The study ran its PCR with 60 Vbeta and 13 Jbeta primers. The table came from immunoSEQ multiplex PCR; TCRdb's copy has only in-frame clones and leaves some out. The sample shows under 200,000 clones, around 75% of them seen only once. General observations from the study: The authors later linked a missense DCLRE1C variant to TCR beta V- and J-gene trimming.

Sequencing was done on a sample of PBMCs. The TCR comes from a woman aged 30 to 39 in good health and CMV-seronegative. The V gene is TRBV7-8, the J gene TRBJ2-1, with TRBD2 identical over 8 bases. The CDR3 nucleotides read TGTGCCAGCAGCTTAGGCGCGGGAGGAAGGAATGAGCAGTTCTTC. Translating gives CASSLGAGGRNEQFF. Using reference TRBV7-8 and TRBJ2-1 for the parts outside the CDR3, the full variable domain is GAGVSQSPRYKVAKRGQDVALRCDPISGHVSLFWYQQALGQGPEFLTYFQNEAQLDKSGLPSDRFFAERPEGSVSTLKIQRTQQEDSAVYLCASSLGAGGRNEQFFGPGTRLTVL.